The 30 T cell receptor beta chains below come from one sample, sequenced in a study of shared clonotypes between healthy human individuals. This table comes from immunoSEQ multiplex PCR, and its TCRdb copy is limited to in-frame clones, with some not included. The sample lists millions of clones, around 90% occurring once. Sequenced: naive CD4+ T cells sorted from blood. The subset: CD45RA+ positively selected. The receptors were gathered from a man between 18 and 35 years old in good health.

This clone has a handful of counts. This sample also contains other DNA sequences that code for the same CDR3. The chain couples TRBV10-3 to TRBJ1-2; D remains ambiguous. The CDR3 runs to 13 residues. Between the trimmed V and J ends, which lost 0 bases and 6 bases, there was a span of 8 bases. Germline lookup yields CDR1 ENHRY and CDR2 SYGVKD. The CDR3 protein is CAISESKADGYTF. The CDR3 coding sequence is TGTGCCATCAGTGAGTCGAAGGCTGATGGCTACACCTTC.

The gene calls are TRBV5-1 and TRBJ2-7; perhaps TRBD2 as D (6 bases). V dropped 2 bases and J dropped 0 bases, with 9 bases sitting between them. Germline values: CDR1 SGHRS, CDR2 YFSETQ. The CDR3 totals 14 residues. CDR3 amino acids: CASSFAGSSYEQYF. The CDR3 bases are TGCGCCAGCAGCTTTGCGGGAAGCTCCTACGAGCAGTACTTC.

This clone has more than one count but fewer than ten. This chain links TRBV18 with TRBJ1-2; 9 bases fit TRBD1. From germline, CDR1 is KGHSH and CDR2 LQKENI. The CDR3 runs 15 residues. V gave up 3 bases and J gave up 6 bases; unmatched junction bases: 8. The CDR3 loop is CASSPRTGDVDGYTF. In DNA form, the CDR3 reads TGTGCCAGCTCACCTAGGACAGGGGATGTGGATGGCTACACCTTC.

This clone occurred once. CDR3 nucleotides: TGTGCCAGCAGCTTAGAACTAGCGGGGAATTACGAGCAGTACTTC. Its translation is CASSLELAGNYEQYF. The chain links TRBV7-3 to TRBJ2-7, with 10 positions matching TRBD2. The CDR3 has 15 amino acids. The trim removed 2 bases at V and 4 bases at J, leaving 5 bases unmatched. Germline V lookup: CDR1 SGHTA, CDR2 FQGTGA.

The V gene is TRBV7-9, the J gene TRBJ1-1; 7 bases map to TRBD1. Germline-derived CDR1 and CDR2 are SEHNR and FQNEAQ (reference sequence). Germline trimming cut 5 bases from V and 3 bases from J; bases unmatched to any gene: 15. There are 17 residues in the CDR3. The CDR3 coding sequence is TGTGCCAGCAGCCTAACAATGACAGGGTTCTTGGACACTGAAGCTTTCTTT. Translated, it gives CASSLTMTGFLDTEAFF.

The CDR3: CATSRVRGGTQYF. In DNA, the CDR3 is TGTGCCACCAGCAGAGTTAGGGGGGGGACCCAGTACTTC. The gene calls are TRBV15 and TRBJ2-5; D is perhaps TRBD2 (7 bases). The germline CDR1 and CDR2 sequences are LNHNV and YYDKDF (reference sequence). V gave up 1 base and J gave up 7 bases, with 10 bases separating them. The CDR3 is made up of 13 amino acids.

The V call is TRBV18, the J call TRBJ2-1; D is perhaps TRBD1 (5 bases). The CDR3 covers 15 residues. The germline gives CDR1 KGHSH, CDR2 LQKENI. V lost 2 bases and J 5 bases, leaving 13 bases between the germline ends. The CDR3 DNA is TGTGCCAGCTCACCAGGCCCGAGCAGGGACAATGAGCAGTTCTTC. This sequence encodes CASSPGPSRDNEQFF.

This clone was observed a single time. This rearrangement joins TRBV6-5 to TRBJ1-6; TRBD1 might be the D (5 bases). Germline loops: CDR1 MNHEY, CDR2 SVGAGI. V was pared by 2 bases and J by 9 bases, with 11 bases between. The CDR3 loop spans 14 amino acids. The CDR3 DNA reads as TGTGCCAGCAGTTACCTTAGGGGCGGTTCACCCCTCCACTTT. Translated, it gives CASSYLRGGSPLHF.

J is TRBJ1-2 and V is TRBV6-1; the D is unclear. Trimming removed 1 base from V and 4 bases from J, with 4 bases in between. Germline V gives CDR1 MNHNS, CDR2 SASEGT. The CDR3 is 12 amino acids. CDR3 loop: CASSEVSYGYTF. CDR3 sequence (DNA): TGTGCCAGCAGTGAAGTAAGCTATGGCTACACCTTC.

For this clone: This sample includes further DNA sequences coding for the same CDR3. The chain links TRBV2 to TRBJ2-5, with TRBD2 identical over 12 bases. CDR1 is SNHLY, CDR2 FYNNEI, per germline. The length of the CDR3 is 16 residues. J was trimmed by 2 bases and V by 3 bases; bases with no gene match: 4. CDR3 in DNA: TGTGCCAGCAGTGATGGTCTAGCGGGAGGGCAAGAGACCCAGTACTTC. This sequence encodes CASSDGLAGGQETQYF. Variable domain in full (rest from reference TRBV2 and TRBJ2-5): EPEVTQTPSHQVTQMGQEVILRCVPISNHLYFYWYRQILGQKVEFLVSFYNNEISEKSEIFDDQFSVERPDGSNFTLKIRSTKLEDSAMYFCASSDGLAGGQETQYFGPGTRLLVL.

The chain joins TRBV27 to TRBJ1-2, with 9 nucleotides matching TRBD1. CDR1 and CDR2 (germline): MNHEY, SMNVEV (reference sequence). The CDR3 runs 15 residues. The junction had 5 bases not matched to a gene; V was cut back by 5 bases and J by 1 base. CDR3 bases: TGTGCCAGCAGTGAAGACAGGGGGAATAACTATGGCTACACCTTC. It translates to CASSEDRGNNYGYTF.

Here the CDR3 DNA reads TGTGCCAGAAGCTTGAGGGCTAGCGGGGGTGTATACGAGCAGTACTTC. This codes for CARSLRASGGVYEQYF. The chain carries TRBV5-3 and TRBJ2-7; TRBD2 matches at 10 bases. TRBV5-3 is annotated as an ORF whose role is uncertain. V was clipped by 1 base and J by 4 bases; unmatched bases: 8. The CDR3 consists of 16 residues.

The chain couples TRBV5-1 to TRBJ2-3, with 8 bases fitting TRBD1. CDR3 length: 15 amino acids. In germline, CDR1 is SGHRS, CDR2 YFSETQ. The V gene end was trimmed by 0 bases and the J gene end by 5 bases; junction bases not matched to a gene: 5. The CDR3 DNA sequence: TGCGCCAGCAGCTTGGAAGGACAGGGAGTAGATACGCAGTATTTT. The encoded protein is CASSLEGQGVDTQYF. Looking up the rest from reference TRBV5-1 and TRBJ2-3 gives the full variable domain: KAGVTQTPRYLIKTRGQQVTLSCSPISGHRSVSWYQQTPGQGLQFLFEYFSETQRNKGNFPGRFSGRQFSNSRSEMNVSTLELGDSALYLCASSLEGQGVDTQYFGPGTRLTVL.

The chain recombines TRBV25-1 with TRBJ1-2; TRBD1 might be the D (5 bases). This CDR3 spans 15 amino acids. V lost 1 base to trimming and J lost 5 bases, with 14 bases between them. The germline gives CDR1 MGHDK, CDR2 SYGVNS. This CDR3 reads CASSESRGAGYGYTF. The CDR3 region has the DNA TGTGCCAGCAGTGAATCGAGGGGCGCCGGTTATGGCTACACCTTC.

The chain combines TRBV28 with TRBJ1-2, with 7 bases fitting TRBD1. The CDR3 runs 12 residues. Trimming at V came to 7 bases and at J to 5 bases, leaving 4 bases not matched to a gene. Germline CDR1 MDHEN, CDR2 SYDVKM. In DNA, the CDR3 is TGTGCCAGCATTGCAGGGGGGTATGGCTACACCTTC. Its protein is CASIAGGYGYTF.

The sample holds one count of this clone. The V call is TRBV2, the J call TRBJ1-5, with 8 positions matching TRBD1. The J segment lost 7 bases and the V segment lost 7 bases, leaving 15 bases of the junction unmatched. This CDR3 has 16 amino acids. Germline V gives CDR1 SNHLY, CDR2 FYNNEI. The CDR3 here is CASKRYQTGDRQPQHF. The CDR3 DNA is TGTGCCAGCAAGAGGTACCAGACAGGGGATAGACAGCCCCAGCATTTT.

The chain uses TRBV5-1 and TRBJ1-6; D is unclear. This CDR3 region has 16 residues. CDR1 SGHRS and CDR2 YFSETQ come from the germline V gene. V was trimmed by 4 bases and J by 0 bases, leaving 11 bases between them. CDR3 amino acids: CASSPTMSSYNSPLHF. The CDR3 nucleotides read TGCGCCAGCAGCCCGACAATGAGCTCCTATAATTCACCCCTCCACTTT.

The chain uses TRBV28 and TRBJ2-2; D perhaps matches TRBD1 (5 bases). CDR1 is MDHEN, CDR2 SYDVKM, per germline. CDR3 length equals 13 residues. The V end lost 7 bases, the J end lost 6 bases, and 12 bases lay between the germline ends. The CDR3 sequence: CASTWKGPGELFF. The CDR3 DNA is TGTGCCAGCACTTGGAAGGGGCCCGGGGAGCTGTTTTTT.

As for this clone: Other DNA sequences from this sample encode an identical CDR3 as well. V usage is TRBV28 and J usage is TRBJ2-7, with D perhaps TRBD1 (5 bases). Germline V gene sequence: CDR1 MDHEN, CDR2 SYDVKM. This CDR3 is 15 amino acids long. Trimming removed 2 bases at V and 2 bases at J, with 13 bases between. The CDR3 region has the DNA TGTGCCAGCAGTTTAACAAGGGGTCCCACCTACGAGCAGTACTTC. Amino acid sequence: CASSLTRGPTYEQYF.

The chain carries TRBV28 and TRBJ1-1, with D maybe TRBD1 (5 bases). This CDR3 contains 20 residues. The V end lost 1 base, the J end lost 10 bases, and 34 bases lay between the germline ends. CDR1 and CDR2 from the germline V gene are MDHEN and SYDVKM. CDR3 amino acids: CASSLSQPIGWTVGVVGAFF. CDR3 DNA sequence: TGTGCCAGCAGTTTATCACAGCCGATTGGTTGGACGGTAGGGGTAGTGGGAGCTTTCTTT.

Note on this clone: At the DNA level, this CDR3 is encoded by other sequences in the same sample as well. The rearrangement links TRBV7-2 to TRBJ1-1; no definite D call. The CDR3 has 14 amino acids. Germline CDR1 and CDR2: SGHTA and FQGNSA. V was cut by 2 bases and J by 1 base, with 8 bases left in between. The CDR3 sequence is CASSLRQTNTEAFF. The CDR3 DNA reads as TGTGCCAGCAGCTTAAGGCAGACGAACACTGAAGCTTTCTTT. Full variable domain (rest looked up from reference TRBV7-2 and TRBJ1-1): GAGVSQSPSNKVTEKGKDVELRCDPISGHTALYWYRQSLGQGLEFLIYFQGNSAPDKSGLPSDRFSAERTGGSVSTLTIQRTQQEDSAVYLCASSLRQTNTEAFFGQGTRLTVV.

The chain carries TRBV5-4 and TRBJ1-2; tentatively, D is TRBD1 (6 bases). V dropped 4 bases and J dropped 7 bases, with 20 bases sitting between them. The germline CDR1 and CDR2 sequences are SGHNT and YYREEE (reference sequence). CDR3 length: 15 residues. CDR3 amino acids: CASSTATGVMGGYTF. Written as DNA, the CDR3 is TGTGCCAGCAGCACAGCGACAGGAGTGATGGGTGGCTACACCTTC.

The rearrangement links TRBV18 to TRBJ2-3, with D unresolved. Germline CDR1 and CDR2: KGHSH and LQKENI. V gave up 2 bases and J gave up 0 bases, with 9 bases separating them. The CDR3 length is 15 residues. The CDR3 here is CASSPTRTSTDTQYF. The CDR3 DNA follows: TGTGCCAGCTCACCAACAAGAACTAGCACAGATACGCAGTATTTT.

In this sample, this clone turned up a few times. This sample includes further DNA sequences coding for the same CDR3. The chain carries TRBV7-8 and TRBJ1-2; the D is unclear. This CDR3 region has 13 residues. V was shortened by 0 bases and J by 2 bases, with 4 bases between the two germline ends. From germline, CDR1 is SGHVS and CDR2 FQNEAQ. CDR3 in DNA: TGTGCCAGCAGCTTAGCGGCCAACTATGGCTACACCTTC. This gives the protein CASSLAANYGYTF.

The chain employs TRBV9 and TRBJ1-2, with 9 bases that match TRBD1. Germline CDR1 SGDLS, CDR2 YYNGEE. This CDR3 region has 14 residues. With 0 bases clipped from V and 6 bases from J, the junction kept 3 bases outside the gene matches. The CDR3 bases are TGTGCCAGCAGCGTAGGGACAGGGGAAAATGGCTACACCTTC. Its protein product is CASSVGTGENGYTF.

The rearrangement links TRBV6-5 to TRBJ1-4, with TRBD1 as a possible D gene (6 bases). Germline CDR1 is MNHEY and CDR2 is SVGAGI. The CDR3 is 16 residues long. V lost 2 bases, J lost 6 bases, and 16 bases lay in between. CDR3 protein: CASSYLSRDTHEKLFF. CDR3 in DNA: TGTGCCAGCAGTTACCTTTCCCGGGACACTCATGAAAAACTGTTTTTT.

The V gene is TRBV4-1, the J gene TRBJ2-5, with 10 bases identical to TRBD2. The V gene end was trimmed by 1 base and the J gene end by 1 base; junction bases not matched to a gene: 6. The CDR3 has 17 residues. The germline gives CDR1 MGHRA, CDR2 YSYEKL. The CDR3 here is CASSQGSGRSFQETQYF. DNA for the CDR3: TGCGCCAGCAGCCAAGGTAGCGGGAGGTCTTTCCAAGAGACCCAGTACTTC.

This clone was detected once. The V gene is TRBV10-3, the J gene TRBJ2-3; D not resolved. The CDR3 sequence is 13 residues long. Trimming removed 10 bases from V and 3 bases from J, with 14 bases in between. Germline assignment: CDR1 ENHRY and CDR2 SYGVKD. CDR3 amino acids: CATGKAGTDTQYF. The DNA for the CDR3 is TGTGCCACCGGAAAGGCCGGTACAGATACGCAGTATTTT.

This clone was seen a handful of times. Other DNA sequences from this sample encode an identical CDR3 as well. This chain joins TRBV6-1 and TRBJ1-5, with unresolved D. V lost 6 bases, J lost 3 bases, and 6 bases lay in between. The CDR3 loop spans 12 amino acids. Germline values: CDR1 MNHNS, CDR2 SASEGT. The CDR3 sequence: CASSPTNQPQHF. The CDR3 DNA is TGTGCCAGCAGCCCGACCAATCAGCCCCAGCATTTT.

The chain recombines TRBV4-1 with TRBJ1-2; TRBD1 agrees at 7 bases. The CDR3 totals 15 residues. The germline CDR1 and CDR2 sequences are MGHRA and YSYEKL. The V and J ends lost 3 bases and 4 bases, in that order; junction bases with no gene match: 8. This chain's CDR3 is CASSHPGTAVYGYTF. In nucleotides, the CDR3 is TGCGCCAGCAGCCACCCCGGGACAGCAGTCTATGGCTACACCTTC.